This entry lists 9 T cell receptor beta chains sequenced from one sample in a study of cytomegalovirus exposure and HLA in healthy donors. The primer mix had 60 Vbeta and 13 Jbeta primers. Assay: immunoSEQ multiplex PCR; the TCRdb copy retains only in-frame clones and omits some. The sample includes around 100,000 clones, around 60% seen only once; the top ten take around 4%. Sequencing input: PBMCs. The receptors originated from a man aged 30 to 45 in good health and CMV-seropositive.

The rearrangement uses TRBV11-2 and TRBJ1-1; weak D call: TRBD1 (5 bases). CDR3 length: 16 amino acids. Trimming took off 6 bases at V and 0 bases at J, with 17 bases between the two ends. Germline V CDR1 and CDR2: SGHAT, FQNNGV. CDR3 amino acids: CASRPNRGPMNTEAFF. Written as DNA, the CDR3 is TGTGCCAGCAGACCGAATAGGGGTCCGATGAACACTGAAGCTTTCTTT. Together with reference TRBV11-2 and TRBJ1-1, the CDR3 gives the full variable domain: EAGVAQSPRYKIIEKRQSVAFWCNPISGHATLYWYQQILGQGPKLLIQFQNNGVVDDSQLPKDRFSAERLKGVDSTLKIQPAKLEDSAVYLCASRPNRGPMNTEAFFGQGTRLTVV.

The chain links TRBV21-1 to TRBJ2-7; the table's D call, TRBD1, has no DNA check behind it. TRBV21-1 is classified as a pseudogene. There are 15 residues in the CDR3. The CDR3 here is CASSLTADPHYEQYF. The CDR3 DNA sequence: TGTGCCAGCAGCTTAACAGCTGATCCACACTACGAGCAGTACTTC.

The V gene is TRBV2, the J gene TRBJ2-4; unclear D gene. The CDR3 contains 13 residues. V was pared by 3 bases and J by 3 bases, with 6 bases between. In germline, CDR1 is SNHLY, CDR2 FYNNEI. The CDR3 nucleotides read TGTGCCAGCAGTGACCTTCGCAAAAACATTCAGTACTTC. Its translation is CASSDLRKNIQYF.

V and J are TRBV5-1 and TRBJ2-2; D not certain. V lost 6 bases, J lost 3 bases, and 18 bases lay in between. The length of the CDR3 is 16 residues. Germline-derived CDR1 and CDR2 are SGHRS and YFSETQ. The CDR3 coding sequence is TGCGCCAGCACCCCCCGGCTAGTGGATTACACCGGGGAGCTGTTTTTT. Amino acid sequence: CASTPRLVDYTGELFF.

The chain couples TRBV6-5 to TRBJ2-2, with D possibly matching TRBD1 (6 bases). The CDR3 contains 14 residues. V was cut by 5 bases and J by 4 bases, with 11 bases left in between. Germline loops: CDR1 MNHEY, CDR2 SVGAGI. CDR3 in DNA: TGTGCCAGCAGTGCAGACAGGAGCACCGGGGAGCTGTTTTTT. Translating gives CASSADRSTGELFF.

This clone was seen a few times. The chain carries TRBV4-1 and TRBJ2-1; 9 bases line up with TRBD2. The CDR3 has 16 amino acids. With 0 bases clipped from V and 2 bases from J, the junction kept 2 bases outside the gene matches. The germline V gene encodes CDR1 MGHRA and CDR2 YSYEKL. The CDR3 here is CASSQELAGAYNEQFF. CDR3 in DNA: TGCGCCAGCAGCCAAGAGTTAGCGGGGGCCTACAATGAGCAGTTCTTC.

The chain uses TRBV4-1 and TRBJ1-4; TRBD1 agrees at 8 bases. The CDR3 runs 15 residues. Germline V gene sequence: CDR1 MGHRA, CDR2 YSYEKL. V lost 0 bases to trimming and J lost 8 bases; unmatched junction nucleotides: 5. The CDR3 loop reads CASSQDARGLEKLFF. The CDR3 coding sequence is TGCGCCAGCAGCCAAGATGCCAGGGGGCTCGAAAAACTGTTTTTT.

The V and J genes are TRBV7-9 and TRBJ2-3; D uncertain. The CDR3 runs to 14 residues. The V gene's germline CDR1 is SEHNR and CDR2 FQNEAQ (reference sequence). Trimming stripped 4 bases from V and 6 bases from J, with 14 bases between. CDR3 in DNA: TGTGCCAGCAGCTCACGGAGCGTATCTGATACGCAGTATTTT. Translating it yields CASSSRSVSDTQYF.

In DNA, the CDR3 is TGTGCCAGCAGCCGAGCTGGAAACACCATATATTTT. Its protein product is CASSRAGNTIYF. The chain recombines TRBV2 with TRBJ1-3, with D unclear. V lost 6 bases and J 2 bases, leaving 5 bases between the germline ends. CDR1 SNHLY and CDR2 FYNNEI come from the germline V gene. The CDR3 sequence is 12 residues long.